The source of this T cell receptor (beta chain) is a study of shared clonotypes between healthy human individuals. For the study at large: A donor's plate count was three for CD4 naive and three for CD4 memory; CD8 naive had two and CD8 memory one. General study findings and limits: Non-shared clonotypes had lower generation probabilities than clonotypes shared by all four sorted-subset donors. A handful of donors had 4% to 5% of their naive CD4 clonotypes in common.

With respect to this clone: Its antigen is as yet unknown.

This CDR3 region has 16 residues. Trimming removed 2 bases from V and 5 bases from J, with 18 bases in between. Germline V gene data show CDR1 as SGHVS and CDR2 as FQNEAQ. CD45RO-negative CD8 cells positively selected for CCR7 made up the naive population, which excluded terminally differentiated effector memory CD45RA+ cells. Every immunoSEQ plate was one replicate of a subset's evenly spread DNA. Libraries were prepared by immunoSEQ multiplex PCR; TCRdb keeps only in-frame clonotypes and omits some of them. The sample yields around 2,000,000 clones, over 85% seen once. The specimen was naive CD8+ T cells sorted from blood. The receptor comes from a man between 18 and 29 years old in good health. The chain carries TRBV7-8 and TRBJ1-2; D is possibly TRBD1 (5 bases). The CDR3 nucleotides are TGTGCCAGCAGCTTAAGTAATGGGGGTAAGGTTTATGGCTACACCTTC. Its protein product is CASSLSNGGKVYGYTF.